In its sample, the clone carrying this T cell receptor beta chain was seen once. Its antigen remains unknown. The data were taken from a study of cytomegalovirus exposure and HLA in healthy donors. Study as a whole: Roughly 77 million unique TCRs from HLA-typed donors made up an early data release.

Germline lookup yields CDR1 SGDLS and CDR2 YYNGEE. The CDR3 loop spans 14 amino acids. V was clipped by 1 base and J by 4 bases, with 11 bases between them. PCR amplification relied on 60 Vbeta primers (plus 13 Jbeta primers). Source study methods: Roughly 73 million unique TCR beta chains, roughly 11 million of them shared, were counted by a later analysis. The table came from immunoSEQ multiplex PCR; TCRdb's copy has only in-frame clones and leaves some out. V, J and clone size derive from that table, while D and trimming were established from the DNA sequence. Among about 160,000 clones, about 72% were seen once, and the ten largest hold 2.2%. Study-wide results and caveats: Most TCRs appeared rarely, but some public TCRs recurred in many donors. Differences between HLA loci emerged in a later analysis of TCR association rates, with DRB1 most and HLA-C fewest.

The chain joins TRBV9 to TRBJ2-5; D gene ambiguous. The TCR sequence derives from a man aged 45 to 65 in good health and CMV-seropositive. The specimen was PBMCs. The CDR3 coding sequence is TGTGCCAGCAGCGTATCCCCGTTTTCAGAGACCCAGTACTTC. Translated, it gives CASSVSPFSETQYF.